The present TCR beta chain was sequenced within a study of T-cell reconstitution after alpha-beta-depleted transplantation in children. Only a few counts were recorded for this clonotype. There are 13 residues in the CDR3. CDR1 is SGHRS and CDR2 is YFSETQ in the germline V gene. Trimming removed 0 bases from V and 3 bases from J, with 7 bases in between. Unique molecular identifiers were built into the TCRbeta library. TCRdb re-called the PCR reads through MiXCR, storing one row per CDR3 protein. Of fewer than 700,000 distinct CDR3 sequences listed, more than 20% are singletons. V gene TRBV5-1 combines with J gene TRBJ2-7; no clear D gene. The TCR originated in a boy under two years old who had a stem cell transplant for acute myeloid leukemia, so the T cells may come from the graft donor. The material was PBMCs, mostly from graft donor cells, obtained 360 days after TCRalphabeta/CD19-depleted stem cell transplant. CDR3 amino acids: CASSLEPFYEQYV. CDR3 nucleotide sequence: TGCGCCAGCAGCTTGGAGCCCTTCTACGAGCAGTACGTC.